The T cell receptor beta chain under discussion was sequenced for a study of T cell changes during pregnancy in multiple sclerosis. Only in-frame clones appear in the TCRdb table, and some are missing; sequencing was by immunoSEQ multiplex PCR. The sample consists of around 97,000 clones, roughly 92% of them appearing once. The sequences come from peripheral blood, collected after pregnancy. The TCR originated in a female donor with multiple sclerosis, enrolled in a pregnancy study.

The CDR3 nucleotides are TGTGCCAGCAGAGGGGAGGACAGGGGTCCTCCAGGAGCTTTCTTT. Translating it yields CASRGEDRGPPGAFF. The V gene is TRBV5-4, the J gene TRBJ1-1, with 9 bases aligning to TRBD1. The germline V gene encodes CDR1 SGHNT and CDR2 YYREEE (reference sequence). This CDR3 has 15 amino acids. The ends lost 5 bases at V and 10 bases at J; junction bases unmatched: 15. Looking up the rest from reference TRBV5-4 and TRBJ1-1 gives the full variable domain: ETGVTQSPTHLIKTRGQQVTLRCSSQSGHNTVSWYQQALGQGPQFIFQYYREEENGRGNFPPRFSGLQFPNYSSELNVNALELDDSALYLCASRGEDRGPPGAFFGQGTRLTVV.